The 28 T cell receptor beta chains in this list originate from one sample, sequenced in a study of T-cell reconstitution after alpha-beta-depleted transplantation in children. A TCRbeta library incorporating unique molecular identifiers was prepared. TCRdb re-analysed the PCR reads in MiXCR, keeping a single row per CDR3 protein. The sample contains 200,000 to 250,000 distinct CDR3 sequences, 9.7% of which appear only once. The sample was PBMCs from the stem cell graft donor, taken from the stem cell graft. Receptors originate from a human donor who donated a stem cell graft to a child with SCID.

This clonotype was seen at least ten times. The chain combines TRBV5-1 with TRBJ2-2; D might be TRBD2 (5 bases). V gave up 8 bases and J gave up 4 bases, with 21 bases separating them. The CDR3 has 16 amino acids. Looked up from germline, CDR1 is SGHRS and CDR2 is YFSETQ. The CDR3 loop is CASSLDFSQPTGELFF. As DNA, the CDR3 is TGCGCCAGTTCTTTGGACTTCTCGCAGCCCACCGGGGAGCTGTTTTTT.

This clonotype was counted at least ten times. This rearrangement joins TRBV2 to TRBJ2-2; TRBD1 agrees at 8 bases. V trimming: 1 base; J trimming: 7 bases; junction bases outside the gene matches: 5. The germline V gene encodes CDR1 SNHLY and CDR2 FYNNEI. The CDR3 is 15 amino acids. The CDR3 sequence is CASSEGGQGFGELFF. CDR3 bases: TGTGCCAGCAGTGAAGGCGGACAGGGTTTCGGGGAGCTGTTTTTT.

At least ten counts were recorded for this clonotype. This rearrangement joins TRBV7-2 to TRBJ1-2; D gene ambiguous. The CDR3 contains 14 residues. From germline, CDR1 is SGHTA and CDR2 FQGNSA. V was pared by 4 bases and J by 3 bases, with 12 bases between. CDR3 amino acids: CASSSISGDYGYTF. The CDR3, as DNA: TGTGCCAGCAGCTCGATCAGCGGGGACTATGGCTACACCTTC.

This clonotype appeared many times. This chain connects TRBV5-1 to TRBJ2-1; D remains ambiguous. CDR3 length: 16 residues. The V end was cut by 0 bases, the J end by 1 base, with 11 bases between. Per the germline V gene, CDR1 is SGHRS and CDR2 is YFSETQ. CDR3 bases: TGCGCCAGCAGCTTGGTACAGCAAGCTTCCTACAATGAGCAGTTCTTC. It encodes CASSLVQQASYNEQFF.

This clonotype was counted ten times or more. This chain uses TRBV27 with TRBJ1-4; tentatively, D is TRBD1 (6 bases). Germline CDR1 MNHEY, CDR2 SMNVEV (reference sequence). The ends were cut back, 3 bases at V and 7 bases at J, with 15 bases in the middle. The CDR3 sequence is 15 residues long. The CDR3 DNA follows: TGTGCCAGCAGTTTCCGGGGGGCGCGGGTTGAAAAACTGTTTTTT. The encoded protein is CASSFRGARVEKLFF.

On this clonotype itself: This could be a read error, since a much larger clone is one nucleotide away. CDR3 sequence (DNA): TGTGCCAGCAGGTTATTAGGCGGAGGGGGAGAGACCCAGTACTTC. Protein sequence: CASRLLGGGGETQYF. The V and J genes are TRBV27 and TRBJ2-5; D may be TRBD1 or TRBD2 (6 bases each). Per germline, CDR1 MNHEY and CDR2 SMNVEV (reference sequence). This CDR3 comprises 15 residues.

This clonotype occurred many times. The V and J genes are TRBV5-1 and TRBJ1-4; 9 bases line up with TRBD1. Losses at the gene ends were 0 bases for V and 7 bases for J; bases not matched to a gene: 4. CDR1 is SGHRS and CDR2 is YFSETQ in the germline V gene. The CDR3 length is 15 residues. This chain's CDR3 is CASSLGDRVGEKLFF. For the CDR3, the DNA is TGCGCCAGCAGCTTGGGGGACAGGGTTGGTGAAAAACTGTTTTTT. Looking up the rest from reference TRBV5-1 and TRBJ1-4 gives the full variable domain: KAGVTQTPRYLIKTRGQQVTLSCSPISGHRSVSWYQQTPGQGLQFLFEYFSETQRNKGNFPGRFSGRQFSNSRSEMNVSTLELGDSALYLCASSLGDRVGEKLFFGSGTQLSVL.

This clonotype was seen many times. The gene calls are TRBV5-4 and TRBJ1-2; 10 bases fit TRBD1. This CDR3 region has 13 residues. CDR1 SGHNT and CDR2 YYREEE come from the germline V gene (reference sequence). V gave up 4 bases and J gave up 8 bases; unmatched junction bases: 5. Here the CDR3 reads CASSPGTGEGYTF. The CDR3 coding sequence is TGTGCCAGCAGCCCGGGGACAGGGGAAGGCTACACCTTC.

This clonotype was observed many times. The rearrangement joins TRBV5-6 to TRBJ1-2; 9 positions match TRBD1. Germline CDR1 reads SGHDT; CDR2 reads YYEEEE. With 2 bases clipped from V and 2 bases from J, the junction kept 16 bases outside the gene matches. The CDR3 loop spans 19 amino acids. The CDR3 sequence is CASSLYRDRAPYLNYGYTF. CDR3 DNA sequence: TGTGCCAGCAGCTTATACCGGGACAGGGCACCCTATTTAAACTATGGCTACACCTTC.

Ten or more counts support this clonotype. The chain links TRBV7-6 to TRBJ1-2, with a weak D call TRBD1 (6 bases). V was trimmed by 1 base and J by 4 bases, leaving 13 bases between them. The germline CDR1 and CDR2 sequences are SGHVS and FNYEAQ. The CDR3 totals 15 residues. CDR3 DNA: TGTGCCAGCAGCTTAGGGCAGGGGATAAGCTATGGCTACACCTTC. This translates into CASSLGQGISYGYTF.

This clonotype was detected ten times or more. The V and J genes are TRBV10-2 and TRBJ2-7; D gene ambiguous. CDR1 and CDR2 (germline): WSHSY, SAAADI. Trimming removed 3 bases from V and 2 bases from J, with 5 bases in between. The CDR3 extends over 12 amino acids. The CDR3 sequence is CASSDYPYEQYF. The CDR3 nucleotides read TGCGCCAGCAGTGATTACCCCTACGAGCAGTACTTC.

Ten or more counts support this clonotype. This chain joins TRBV3-1 and TRBJ1-2; 8 nucleotides match TRBD1. There are 14 residues in the CDR3. The V gene end was trimmed by 3 bases and the J gene end by 2 bases; junction bases not matched to a gene: 2. The germline gives CDR1 LGHDT, CDR2 YNNKEL (reference sequence). The CDR3 coding sequence is TGTGCCAGCAGCCATCGGACAGGGAACTATGGCTACACCTTC. Protein product: CASSHRTGNYGYTF. Using reference TRBV3-1 and TRBJ1-2 for the parts outside the CDR3, the full variable domain is DTAVSQTPKYLVTQMGNDKSIKCEQNLGHDTMYWYKQDSKKFLKIMFSYNNKELIINETVPNRFSPKSPDKAHLNLHINSLELGDSAVYFCASSHRTGNYGYTFGSGTRLTVV.

This clonotype was observed many times. V gene TRBV5-1 combines with J gene TRBJ1-1, with D perhaps matching TRBD1 (5 bases). Germline V gene sequence: CDR1 SGHRS, CDR2 YFSETQ. V was clipped by 0 bases and J by 3 bases, with 15 bases between them. The length of the CDR3 is 16 residues. This CDR3 reads CASSLVGSKGDTEAFF. CDR3 DNA: TGCGCCAGCAGCTTGGTGGGGAGTAAAGGGGACACTGAAGCTTTCTTT. Looking up the rest from reference TRBV5-1 and TRBJ1-1 gives the full variable domain: KAGVTQTPRYLIKTRGQQVTLSCSPISGHRSVSWYQQTPGQGLQFLFEYFSETQRNKGNFPGRFSGRQFSNSRSEMNVSTLELGDSALYLCASSLVGSKGDTEAFFGQGTRLTVV.

This clonotype was seen many times. This chain links TRBV20-1 with TRBJ1-2; 9 bases align to TRBD1. V shed 2 bases and J 3 bases; nucleotides not matched to a gene: 7. The CDR3 totals 15 residues. Per germline, CDR1 DFQATT and CDR2 SNEGSKA (reference sequence). This CDR3 reads CSARLGTGLYYGYTF. CDR3 sequence (DNA): TGCAGTGCTAGACTCGGGACAGGGCTGTACTATGGCTACACCTTC.

This clonotype was recorded many times. The genes are TRBV7-7 and TRBJ2-6; no definite D call. Germline V gives CDR1 SSHAT, CDR2 FNYEAQ (reference sequence). V was trimmed by 5 bases and J by 2 bases, leaving 10 bases between them. The CDR3 runs 15 residues. The CDR3 DNA reads TGTGCCAGCAGCCCCAGAGGTACTGGGGCCAACGTCCTGACTTTC. Translation gives CASSPRGTGANVLTF.

This clonotype was detected many times. The rearrangement uses TRBV7-8 and TRBJ2-1; D may match TRBD1 or TRBD2 (5 bases each). The CDR3 runs 13 residues. Between the trimmed V and J ends, which lost 1 base and 8 bases, there was a span of 9 bases. Germline V gene sequence: CDR1 SGHVS, CDR2 FQNEAQ. The CDR3 here is CASSLGGSDEQFF. The CDR3 DNA follows: TGTGCCAGCAGCTTAGGGGGGAGCGATGAGCAGTTCTTC.

CDR3 loop: CASSARGLRYNEQFF. The CDR3 nucleotides read TGTGCCAGTAGCGCTCGGGGGTTGCGATACAATGAGCAGTTCTTC. V and J are TRBV19 and TRBJ2-1, with D possibly TRBD2 on 6 matching bases. Between the trimmed V and J ends, which lost 6 bases and 4 bases, there was a span of 16 bases. The V gene's germline CDR1 is LNHDA and CDR2 SQIVND (reference sequence). The CDR3 loop spans 15 amino acids.

This clonotype occurred once. One junction end disagrees with the germline gene, perhaps due to a read error. The chain links TRBV4-2 to TRBJ1-1, with TRBD1 matching over 7 bases. The V gene's germline CDR1 is LGHNA and CDR2 YNFKEQ. The CDR3 length is 17 residues. CDR3 region: CASSHDDRALMNTEAFF. CDR3 in DNA: TGTGCCAGCAGCCATGACGACAGGGCACTAATGAACACAGAAGCTTTCTTT.

This clonotype was counted at least ten times. This chain joins TRBV15 and TRBJ2-3, with no clear D. The CDR3 is made up of 19 amino acids. Germline values: CDR1 LNHNV, CDR2 YYDKDF (reference sequence). V lost 0 bases and J 1 base, leaving 20 bases between the germline ends. The CDR3: CATSRDTLTAAWGTDTQYF. The DNA for the CDR3 is TGTGCCACCAGCAGAGATACTCTGACGGCCGCCTGGGGCACAGATACGCAGTATTTT.

The table lists this clonotype with many counts. This chain links TRBV12-3 or TRBV12-4 with TRBJ2-7, with 7 bases lining up with TRBD2. V shed 6 bases, J shed 6 bases, and the junction held 11 bases outside the gene matches. This CDR3 is built from 14 residues. The CDR3 sequence: CASSIRTSFGEQYF. In DNA form, the CDR3 reads TGTGCCAGCAGCATCCGGACTAGTTTCGGCGAGCAGTACTTC.

This clonotype was counted many times. This chain links TRBV5-1 with TRBJ1-1, with unresolved D. CDR3 size: 14 residues. CDR1 and CDR2 from the germline V gene are SGHRS and YFSETQ. Trimming stripped 4 bases from V and 6 bases from J, with 16 bases between. Written as DNA, the CDR3 is TGCGCCAGCAGCCCTCGGGCAGCCAGAGCTGAAGCTTTCTTT. Translation: CASSPRAARAEAFF.

This clonotype occurred many times. The V and J genes are TRBV12-3 or TRBV12-4 and TRBJ1-5; 8 bases are a match to TRBD1. This CDR3 contains 13 residues. V was pared by 6 bases and J by 7 bases, with 5 bases of the junction left unmatched. The CDR3 nucleotides read TGTGCCAGCAGCAAGGACAGGGACCAGCCCCAGCATTTT. Its protein product is CASSKDRDQPQHF.

This clonotype was counted ten times or more. The rearrangement links TRBV7-3 to TRBJ2-7; D is possibly TRBD1 or TRBD2 (5 bases each). The CDR3 runs 21 residues. V was clipped by 5 bases and J by 3 bases, with 35 bases between them. CDR1 and CDR2 from the germline V gene are SGHTA and FQGTGA. The CDR3 sequence is CASSLNRPGTGGWLKNYEQYF. DNA of the CDR3: TGTGCCAGCAGCCTTAACCGGCCGGGGACGGGTGGATGGCTAAAAAACTACGAGCAGTACTTC. Full variable domain (remainder filled in from reference TRBV7-3 and TRBJ2-7): GAGVSQTPSNKVTEKGKYVELRCDPISGHTALYWYRQSLGQGPEFLIYFQGTGAADDSGLPNDRFFAVRPEGSVSTLKIQRTERGDSAVYLCASSLNRPGTGGWLKNYEQYFGPGTRLTVT.

CDR3 nucleotide sequence: TGTGCCAGCAGCTTATCAGGGGGGGACATTCAGTACTTC. Protein sequence: CASSLSGGDIQYF. The chain employs TRBV7-9 and TRBJ2-4; either TRBD1 or TRBD2 may fit D (7 bases each). V was trimmed by 2 bases and J by 8 bases, leaving 10 bases between them. Per germline, CDR1 SEHNR and CDR2 FQNEAQ (reference sequence). CDR3 size: 13 residues.

This clonotype was detected ten times or more. The rearrangement links TRBV20-1 to TRBJ2-5, with 10 bases identical to TRBD2. CDR1 and CDR2 (germline): DFQATT, SNEGSKA (reference sequence). This CDR3 comprises 13 residues. Trimming cost V 6 bases and J 5 bases; bases outside gene matches: 6. The CDR3 DNA is TGCAGTGCCGTAGCGGGGGGTCACGAGACCCAGTACTTC. Translation gives CSAVAGGHETQYF.

In this sample, this clonotype turned up many times. The chain carries TRBV4-3 and TRBJ1-6; TRBD1 is a possible D gene (6 bases). With 1 base removed from V and 10 bases from J, the gap between germline ends came to 11 bases. The CDR3 has 14 amino acids. In germline, CDR1 is LGHNA, CDR2 YSLEER. The CDR3, as DNA: TGCGCCAGCAGCCAAGTGGTAGGGGGATCACCCCTCCACTTT. It yields the protein CASSQVVGGSPLHF.

This clonotype was detected ten times or more. V and J are TRBV4-2 and TRBJ2-2, with D perhaps given as TRBD1 or TRBD2 (6 bases each). V lost 0 bases and J lost 8, with 19 bases in between. CDR3 length: 17 residues. The germline V gene has CDR1 LGHNA and CDR2 YNFKEQ. The CDR3 DNA reads TGTGCCAGCAGCCAAGATTTACGGGGGCGGATAGGAGGGGAGCTGTTTTTT. Residues: CASSQDLRGRIGGELFF.

This clonotype showed up many times. V gene TRBV20-1 combines with J gene TRBJ2-1; D perhaps matches TRBD2 (5 bases). CDR1 and CDR2 (germline): DFQATT, SNEGSKA (reference sequence). Trimming cost V 7 bases and J 2 bases, with 12 bases left between them. The CDR3 has 13 residues. The CDR3 DNA follows: TGCAGTGTCGGACTGGCCACCTACAATGAGCAGTTCTTC. Translated, it gives CSVGLATYNEQFF.